This T cell receptor (beta chain) is from a study of T cell changes during pregnancy in multiple sclerosis. The method was immunoSEQ multiplex PCR; TCRdb's version includes in-frame clones alone and lacks a portion of them. Here the sample spans 65,000 to 90,000 clones, around nine tenths being singletons. The CDR3 is 18 amino acids. The ends lost 5 bases at V and 7 bases at J; junction bases unmatched: 18. The V gene's germline CDR1 is LNHDA and CDR2 SQIVND (reference sequence). The sequences come from CD4+ T cells from peripheral blood mononuclear cells, collected after pregnancy. The chain is built from TRBV19 and TRBJ2-1; TRBD2 agrees at 9 bases. The source is a female donor with multiple sclerosis, enrolled in a pregnancy study. The CDR3 loop is CASSWGGSGRIVGNEQFF. The CDR3 region has the DNA TGTGCCAGTAGTTGGGGGGGTAGCGGGAGAATCGTGGGAAATGAGCAGTTCTTC.